This T cell receptor beta chain comes out of a study of OX40 agonist ivuxolimab in advanced cancers. This clone showed up just once. Some clones are missing from TCRdb's copy, which holds only in-frame ones; the method was immunoSEQ multiplex PCR. The sample includes tens of thousands of clones, 89% of them seen just once. CDR1 is SGHVS, CDR2 FQNEAQ, per germline. V was clipped by 4 bases and J by 5 bases, with 17 bases between them. The CDR3 loop spans 15 amino acids. V is TRBV7-8 and J is TRBJ2-5; tentative D call: TRBD2 (6 bases). The source is an adult with an advanced solid tumor such as melanoma, head and neck, liver or kidney cancer. Sequenced material: CD4+ or CD8+ T cells sorted from blood, taken in a trial of the OX40 agonist ivuxolimab. CDR3 sequence reads: CASSSVGRDEETQYF. Written as DNA, the CDR3 is TGTGCCAGCAGCTCGGTGGGGCGGGATGAGGAGACCCAGTACTTC. Full variable domain (remainder filled in from reference TRBV7-8 and TRBJ2-5): GAGVSQSPRYKVAKRGQDVALRCDPISGHVSLFWYQQALGQGPEFLTYFQNEAQLDKSGLPSDRFFAERPEGSVSTLKIQRTQQEDSAVYLCASSSVGRDEETQYFGPGTRLLVL.